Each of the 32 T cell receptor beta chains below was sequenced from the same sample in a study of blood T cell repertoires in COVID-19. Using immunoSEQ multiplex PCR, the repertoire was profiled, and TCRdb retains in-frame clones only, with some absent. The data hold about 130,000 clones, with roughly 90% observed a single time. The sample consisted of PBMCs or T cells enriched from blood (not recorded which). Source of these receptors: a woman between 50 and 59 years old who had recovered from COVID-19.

CDR3 coding DNA: TGTGCCAGCAGCTTCAAAGCCACGGTCGGCACAGATACGCAGTATTTT. Its translation is CASSFKATVGTDTQYF. The chain combines TRBV11-3 with TRBJ2-3; D gene ambiguous. This CDR3 comprises 16 residues. Trimming took 3 bases from V and 1 from J, leaving 14 bases between them. Germline V CDR1 and CDR2: SGHNT, YENEEA.

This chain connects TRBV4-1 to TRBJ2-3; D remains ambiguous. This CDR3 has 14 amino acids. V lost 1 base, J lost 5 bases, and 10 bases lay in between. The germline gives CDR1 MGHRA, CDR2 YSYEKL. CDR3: CASSQVARGDTQYF. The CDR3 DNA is TGCGCCAGCAGCCAAGTCGCGCGTGGAGATACGCAGTATTTT.

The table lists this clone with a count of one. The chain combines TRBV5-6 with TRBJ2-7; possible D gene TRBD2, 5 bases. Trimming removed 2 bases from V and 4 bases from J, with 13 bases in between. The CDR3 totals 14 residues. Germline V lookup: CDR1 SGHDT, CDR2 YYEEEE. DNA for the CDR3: TGTGCCAGCAGCTTTGGAGCGGCCCGGTACGAGCAGTACTTC. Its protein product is CASSFGAARYEQYF.

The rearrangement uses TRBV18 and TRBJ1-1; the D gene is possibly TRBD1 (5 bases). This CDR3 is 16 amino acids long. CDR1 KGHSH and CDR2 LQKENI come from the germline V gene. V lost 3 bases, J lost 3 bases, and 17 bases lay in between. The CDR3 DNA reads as TGTGCCAGCTCACCGCCGGTAGGGGCTCGGGACACTGAAGCTTTCTTT. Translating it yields CASSPPVGARDTEAFF.

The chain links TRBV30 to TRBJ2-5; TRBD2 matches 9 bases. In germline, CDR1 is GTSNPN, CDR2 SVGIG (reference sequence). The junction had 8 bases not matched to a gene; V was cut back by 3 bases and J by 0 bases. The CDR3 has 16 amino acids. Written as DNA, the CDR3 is TGTGCCTGGAGAGGGTTAGCGGGGGTATACCAAGAGACCCAGTACTTC. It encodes CAWRGLAGVYQETQYF.

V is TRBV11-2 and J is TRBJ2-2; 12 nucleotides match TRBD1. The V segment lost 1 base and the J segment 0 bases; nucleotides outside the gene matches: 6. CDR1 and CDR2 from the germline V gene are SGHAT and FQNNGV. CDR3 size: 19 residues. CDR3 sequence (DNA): TGTGCCAGCAGCTTAGGGCCGGGACAGGGGGCCGCGAACACCGGGGAGCTGTTTTTT. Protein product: CASSLGPGQGAANTGELFF.

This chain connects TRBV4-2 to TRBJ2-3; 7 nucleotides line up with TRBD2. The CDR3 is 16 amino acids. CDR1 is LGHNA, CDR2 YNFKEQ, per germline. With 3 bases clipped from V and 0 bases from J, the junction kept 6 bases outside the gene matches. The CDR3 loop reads CASSQALAYSTDTQYF. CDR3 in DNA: TGTGCCAGCAGCCAGGCACTAGCGTATAGCACAGATACGCAGTATTTT.

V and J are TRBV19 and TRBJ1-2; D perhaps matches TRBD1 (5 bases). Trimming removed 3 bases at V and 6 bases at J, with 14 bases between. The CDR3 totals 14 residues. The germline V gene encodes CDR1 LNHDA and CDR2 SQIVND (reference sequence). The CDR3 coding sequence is TGTGCCAGTAGTATCCTTAGGGGTTCGCATGGCTACACCTTC. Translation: CASSILRGSHGYTF.

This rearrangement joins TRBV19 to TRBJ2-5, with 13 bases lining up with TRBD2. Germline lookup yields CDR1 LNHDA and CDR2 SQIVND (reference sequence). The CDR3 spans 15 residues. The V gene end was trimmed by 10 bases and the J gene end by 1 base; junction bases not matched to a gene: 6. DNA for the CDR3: TGTGCCACCCAGACTAGCGGGGGGCCCCAAGAGACCCAGTACTTC. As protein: CATQTSGGPQETQYF.

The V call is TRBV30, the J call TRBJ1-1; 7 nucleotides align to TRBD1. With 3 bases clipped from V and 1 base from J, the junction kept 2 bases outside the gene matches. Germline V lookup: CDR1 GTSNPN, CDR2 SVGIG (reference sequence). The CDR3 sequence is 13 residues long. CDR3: CAWRGTENTEAFF. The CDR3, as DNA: TGTGCCTGGAGGGGGACAGAGAACACTGAAGCTTTCTTT.

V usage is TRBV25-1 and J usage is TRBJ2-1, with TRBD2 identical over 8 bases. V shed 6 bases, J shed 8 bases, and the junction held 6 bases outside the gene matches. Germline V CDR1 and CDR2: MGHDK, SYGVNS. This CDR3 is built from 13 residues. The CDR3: CASSPGGRDEQFF. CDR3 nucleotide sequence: TGTGCCAGCAGCCCGGGGGGGAGGGATGAGCAGTTCTTC.

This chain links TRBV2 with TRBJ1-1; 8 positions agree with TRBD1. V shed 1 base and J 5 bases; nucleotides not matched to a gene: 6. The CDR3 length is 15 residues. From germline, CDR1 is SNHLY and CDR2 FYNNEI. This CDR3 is CASSEGTGRRTEAFF. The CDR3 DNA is TGTGCCAGCAGTGAAGGGACAGGGCGTCGGACTGAAGCTTTCTTT.

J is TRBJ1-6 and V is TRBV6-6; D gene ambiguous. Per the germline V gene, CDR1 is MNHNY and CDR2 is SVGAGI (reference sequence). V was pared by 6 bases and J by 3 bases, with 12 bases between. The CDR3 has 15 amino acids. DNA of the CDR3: TGTGCCAGCAGAGAAGGACGGGGCTATAATTCACCCCTCCACTTT. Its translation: CASREGRGYNSPLHF.

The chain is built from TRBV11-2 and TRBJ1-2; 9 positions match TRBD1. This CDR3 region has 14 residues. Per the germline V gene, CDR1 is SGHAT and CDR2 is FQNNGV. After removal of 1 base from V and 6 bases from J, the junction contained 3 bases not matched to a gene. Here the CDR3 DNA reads TGTGCCAGCAGCTTAGCCGGGACAGGGAATGGCTACACCTTC. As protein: CASSLAGTGNGYTF.

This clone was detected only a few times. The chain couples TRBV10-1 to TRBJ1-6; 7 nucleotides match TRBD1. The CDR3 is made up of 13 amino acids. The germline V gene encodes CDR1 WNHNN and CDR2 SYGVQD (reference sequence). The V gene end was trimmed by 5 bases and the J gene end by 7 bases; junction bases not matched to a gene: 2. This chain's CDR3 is CASSMTGNSPLHF. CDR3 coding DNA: TGCGCCAGCAGTATGACAGGGAATTCACCCCTCCACTTT.

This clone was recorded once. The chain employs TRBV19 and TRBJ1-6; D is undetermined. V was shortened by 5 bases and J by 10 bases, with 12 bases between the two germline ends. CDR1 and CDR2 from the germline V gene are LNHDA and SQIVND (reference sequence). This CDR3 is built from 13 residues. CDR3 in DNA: TGTGCCAGTAGTGTCGGGGTCAACTCACCCCTCCACTTT. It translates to CASSVGVNSPLHF.

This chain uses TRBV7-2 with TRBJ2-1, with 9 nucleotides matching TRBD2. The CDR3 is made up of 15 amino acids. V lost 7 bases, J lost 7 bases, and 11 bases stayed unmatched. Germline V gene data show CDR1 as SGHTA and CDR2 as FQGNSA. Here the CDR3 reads CASTSIAGGVNEQFF. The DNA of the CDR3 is TGTGCCAGCACCTCAATCGCGGGGGGGGTAAATGAGCAGTTCTTC.

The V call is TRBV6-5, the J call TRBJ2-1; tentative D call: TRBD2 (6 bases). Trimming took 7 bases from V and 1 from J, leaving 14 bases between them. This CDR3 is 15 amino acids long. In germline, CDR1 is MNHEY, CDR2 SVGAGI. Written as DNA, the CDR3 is TGTGCCAGCAAGCGGCCGGGGGAGTCCTACAATGAGCAGTTCTTC. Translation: CASKRPGESYNEQFF.

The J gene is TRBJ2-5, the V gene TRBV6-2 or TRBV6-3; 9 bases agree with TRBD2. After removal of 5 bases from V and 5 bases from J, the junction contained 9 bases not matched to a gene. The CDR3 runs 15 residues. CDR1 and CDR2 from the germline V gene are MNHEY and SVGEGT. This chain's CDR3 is CASSHPGTSLETQYF. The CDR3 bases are TGTGCCAGCAGTCACCCCGGGACTAGCCTCGAGACCCAGTACTTC.

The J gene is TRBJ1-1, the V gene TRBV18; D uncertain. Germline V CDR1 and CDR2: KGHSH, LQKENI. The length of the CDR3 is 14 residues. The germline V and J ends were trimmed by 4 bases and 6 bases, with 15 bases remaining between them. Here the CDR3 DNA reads TGTGCCAGCTCACTCAGGCAGAGTACCTCTGAAGCTTTCTTT. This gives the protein CASSLRQSTSEAFF.

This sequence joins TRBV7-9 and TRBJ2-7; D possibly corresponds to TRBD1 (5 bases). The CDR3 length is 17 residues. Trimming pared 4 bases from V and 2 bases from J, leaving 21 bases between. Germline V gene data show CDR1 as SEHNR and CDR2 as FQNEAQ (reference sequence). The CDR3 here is CASSSLKLTAGTYEQYF. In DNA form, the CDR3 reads TGTGCCAGCAGCTCCCTGAAGCTAACGGCAGGGACCTACGAGCAGTACTTC. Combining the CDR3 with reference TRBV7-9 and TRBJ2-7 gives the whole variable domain DTGVSQNPRHKITKRGQNVTFRCDPISEHNRLYWYRQTLGQGPEFLTYFQNEAQLEKSRLLSDRFSAERPKGSFSTLEIQRTEQGDSAMYLCASSSLKLTAGTYEQYFGPGTRLTVT.

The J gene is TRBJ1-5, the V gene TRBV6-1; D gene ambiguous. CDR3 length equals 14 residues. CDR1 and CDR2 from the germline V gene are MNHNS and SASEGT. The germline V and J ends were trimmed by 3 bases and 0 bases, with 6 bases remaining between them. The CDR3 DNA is TGTGCCAGCAGTGACAGTTTTAGCAATCAGCCCCAGCATTTT. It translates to CASSDSFSNQPQHF.

The CDR3 spells CASSFIWTSGEAGELFF. The CDR3 DNA reads TGTGCCAGTAGTTTCATATGGACTAGCGGGGAGGCCGGGGAGCTGTTTTTT. The genes are TRBV19 and TRBJ2-2; 12 bases fit TRBD2. This CDR3 has 17 residues. Germline trimming cut 5 bases from V and 6 bases from J; bases unmatched to any gene: 10. CDR1 is LNHDA, CDR2 SQIVND, per germline (reference sequence).

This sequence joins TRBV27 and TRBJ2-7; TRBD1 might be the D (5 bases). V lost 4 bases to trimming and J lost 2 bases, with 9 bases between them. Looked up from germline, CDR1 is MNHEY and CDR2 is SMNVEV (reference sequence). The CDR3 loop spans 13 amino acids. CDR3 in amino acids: CASSSRQTYEQYF. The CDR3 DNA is TGTGCCAGCAGTTCCCGACAGACCTACGAGCAGTACTTC.

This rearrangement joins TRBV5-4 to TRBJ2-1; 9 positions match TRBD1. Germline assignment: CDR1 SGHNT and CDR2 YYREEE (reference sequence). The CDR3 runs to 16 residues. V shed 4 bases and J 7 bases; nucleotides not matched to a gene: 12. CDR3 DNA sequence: TGTGCCAGCAGCGTGGGACAGGGTCCGGGGATGAATGAGCAGTTCTTC. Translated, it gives CASSVGQGPGMNEQFF.

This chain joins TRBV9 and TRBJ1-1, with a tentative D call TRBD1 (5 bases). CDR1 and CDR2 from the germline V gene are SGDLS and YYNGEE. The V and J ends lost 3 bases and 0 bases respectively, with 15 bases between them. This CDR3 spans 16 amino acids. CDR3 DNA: TGTGCCAGCAGCGAGACCCTCCAGGGTGTGAACACTGAAGCTTTCTTT. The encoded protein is CASSETLQGVNTEAFF.

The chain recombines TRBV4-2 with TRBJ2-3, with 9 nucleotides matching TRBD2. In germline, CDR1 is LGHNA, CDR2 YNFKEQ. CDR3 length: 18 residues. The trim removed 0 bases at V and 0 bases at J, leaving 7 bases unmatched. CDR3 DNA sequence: TGTGCCAGCAGCCAAGATGGCGGCGGGGGGGCTAGCACAGATACGCAGTATTTT. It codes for CASSQDGGGGASTDTQYF.

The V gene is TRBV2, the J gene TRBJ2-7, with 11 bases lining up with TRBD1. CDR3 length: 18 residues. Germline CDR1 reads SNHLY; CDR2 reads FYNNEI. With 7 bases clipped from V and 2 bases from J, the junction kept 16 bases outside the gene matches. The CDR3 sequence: CASNFGPKPGQGAYEQYF. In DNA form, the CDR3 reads TGTGCCAGCAACTTTGGGCCTAAACCGGGACAGGGGGCCTACGAGCAGTACTTC.

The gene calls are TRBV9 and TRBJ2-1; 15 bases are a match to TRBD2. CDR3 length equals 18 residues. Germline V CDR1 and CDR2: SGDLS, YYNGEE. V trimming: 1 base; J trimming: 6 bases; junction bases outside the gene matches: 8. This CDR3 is CASSVQGLAGGLSNEQFF. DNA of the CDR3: TGTGCCAGCAGCGTACAAGGACTAGCGGGGGGGCTCTCCAATGAGCAGTTCTTC.

The CDR3 DNA follows: TGTGCCAGCAGCTTGGATTGGGCAGGGGCTGGAAACACCATATATTTT. It specifies CASSLDWAGAGNTIYF. The V call is TRBV5-5, the J call TRBJ1-3; D might be TRBD1 (6 bases). The V end was cut by 0 bases, the J end by 2 bases, with 12 bases between. Germline CDR1 reads SGHKS; CDR2 reads YYEKEE (reference sequence). The CDR3 loop spans 16 amino acids.

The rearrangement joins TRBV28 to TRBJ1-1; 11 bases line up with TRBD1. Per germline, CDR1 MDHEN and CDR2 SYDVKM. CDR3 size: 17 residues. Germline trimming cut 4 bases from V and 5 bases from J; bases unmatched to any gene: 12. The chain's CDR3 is CASSSLNPGQGETEAFF. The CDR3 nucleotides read TGTGCCAGCAGTTCCCTTAATCCGGGACAGGGGGAAACTGAAGCTTTCTTT.

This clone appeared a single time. The CDR3 coding sequence is TGTGCCAGCAGCCCACTAGCGGGGGGGACCCCCTCCTACAATGAGCAGTTCTTC. It codes for CASSPLAGGTPSYNEQFF. The chain has TRBV7-8 and TRBJ2-1; 13 nucleotides match TRBD2. CDR1 and CDR2 from the germline V gene are SGHVS and FQNEAQ. The CDR3 extends over 18 amino acids. J lost 0 bases, V lost 5 bases, and 7 bases had no gene match.